Below, 26 T cell receptor beta chains from the same sample are listed, as sequenced in a study of T cells in Graves' hyperthyroidism and ophthalmopathy. Amplified regions were TCR beta CDR3 sequences from RNA transcripts. RT-PCR in the first round (using the HTBI primer set) targeted the TCR CDR3. TCRdb re-analysed the multiplex PCR reads in MiXCR, keeping a single row per CDR3 protein. Here the sample spans over 700,000 distinct CDR3 sequences, approximately 19% being singletons. The sample taken for sequencing was blood. The receptors derive from a woman aged 45-60 years with Graves' hyperthyroidism that later progressed to Graves' ophthalmopathy.

This clonotype was detected a few times. CDR3 nucleotide sequence: TGCAGCGTTGAAGGAGGCAGGGGGTACGAGCAGTACTTC. Translation: CSVEGGRGYEQYF. This chain uses TRBV29-1 with TRBJ2-7; 7 bases are a match to TRBD1. The germline V gene encodes CDR1 SQVTM and CDR2 ANQGSEA. V was pared by 1 base and J by 4 bases, with 4 bases of the junction left unmatched. The CDR3 has 13 amino acids.

This clonotype was seen many times. The chain carries TRBV9 and TRBJ1-1, with unresolved D. The CDR3 contains 13 residues. Germline lookup yields CDR1 SGDLS and CDR2 YYNGEE. The ends were cut back, 3 bases at V and 0 bases at J, with 6 bases in the middle. The CDR3 region has the DNA TGTGCCAGCAGCGCTAATTTGAACACTGAAGCTTTCTTT. It specifies CASSANLNTEAFF.

DNA of the CDR3: TGTGCCAGCTCACTTTCCCCAGGATCTCGACAGGATAATTCACCCCTCCACTTT. It specifies CASSLSPGSRQDNSPLHF. The chain combines TRBV18 with TRBJ1-6, with TRBD1 as a possible D gene (6 bases). V was pared by 4 bases and J by 5 bases, with 21 bases between. The CDR3 runs 18 residues. Germline CDR1 KGHSH, CDR2 LQKENI.

The chain couples TRBV5-1 to TRBJ2-1; no clear D. Trimming left V 0 bases short and J 6 bases short, with 13 bases between. The CDR3 has 15 amino acids. CDR1 and CDR2 (germline): SGHRS, YFSETQ. CDR3 sequence: CASSLVRDVANEQFF. The CDR3 coding sequence is TGCGCCAGCAGCTTGGTTCGAGACGTGGCCAATGAGCAGTTCTTC. The whole variable domain, remainder taken from reference TRBV5-1 and TRBJ2-1, is KAGVTQTPRYLIKTRGQQVTLSCSPISGHRSVSWYQQTPGQGLQFLFEYFSETQRNKGNFPGRFSGRQFSNSRSEMNVSTLELGDSALYLCASSLVRDVANEQFFGPGTRLTVL.

The table lists this clonotype with many counts. V gene TRBV18 combines with J gene TRBJ2-4; 7 bases align to TRBD1. The CDR3 consists of 17 residues. The ends lost 1 base at V and 3 bases at J; junction bases unmatched: 9. Germline assignment: CDR1 KGHSH and CDR2 LQKENI. The CDR3 region is CASSPRGPGTDKNIQYF. In DNA form, the CDR3 reads TGTGCCAGCTCACCACGGGGGCCCGGGACAGACAAAAACATTCAGTACTTC.

Ten or more counts support this clonotype. The rearrangement joins TRBV11-2 to TRBJ2-3, with D hard to call. The CDR3 totals 14 residues. The germline gives CDR1 SGHAT, CDR2 FQNNGV. Trimming removed 1 base at V and 4 bases at J, with 9 bases between. The CDR3 sequence is CASSLGSSPDTQYF. In DNA form, the CDR3 reads TGTGCCAGCAGCTTAGGGTCCAGCCCAGATACGCAGTATTTT.

Ten or more counts support this clonotype. The V gene is TRBV11-2, the J gene TRBJ1-4; 8 bases align to TRBD1. Germline lookup yields CDR1 SGHAT and CDR2 FQNNGV. The CDR3 extends over 16 amino acids. With 2 bases clipped from V and 5 bases from J, the junction kept 7 bases outside the gene matches. The CDR3, as DNA: TGTGCCAGCAGCTTATTTGGGGGGGACAGGAATGAAAAACTGTTTTTT. Translation gives CASSLFGGDRNEKLFF.

The V call is TRBV6-1, the J call TRBJ1-2; 7 nucleotides line up with TRBD1. Unmatched junction bases numbered 5, after V lost 7 bases and J lost 6 bases. Germline V CDR1 and CDR2: MNHNS, SASEGT. The CDR3 is 12 residues long. CDR3 loop: CASTQGKNGYTF. CDR3 sequence (DNA): TGTGCCAGCACACAGGGGAAAAATGGCTACACCTTC.

The chain uses TRBV6-4 and TRBJ1-2; D unresolved. The V gene lost 6 bases and the J gene lost 5 bases, with 13 bases spanning the gap. Germline-derived CDR1 and CDR2 are MRHNA and SNTAGT. This CDR3 has 13 amino acids. The DNA of the CDR3 is TGTGCCAGCAGCGAATATTTCGGGTATGGCTACACCTTC. Amino acids: CASSEYFGYGYTF.

This chain joins TRBV10-3 and TRBJ1-4; 8 bases align to TRBD1. The CDR3 is 15 amino acids. With 4 bases clipped from V and 8 bases from J, the junction kept 9 bases outside the gene matches. The germline CDR1 and CDR2 sequences are ENHRY and SYGVKD. CDR3 coding DNA: TGTGCCATCAGTGGAGGGGACAGGAGTAACGAAAAACTGTTTTTT. Translated: CAISGGDRSNEKLFF.

Note on this clonotype: At one of its ends the junction is not consistent with the germline gene, which may arise from a read error. V usage is TRBV6-1 and J usage is TRBJ1-5; D gene uncertain. CDR1 and CDR2 (germline): MNHNS, SASEGT. This CDR3 contains 12 residues. Written as DNA, the CDR3 is TGTGCCTCCACCGGGGTCCAATCAGCCCCAGCATTT. This sequence encodes CASTGVQSAPAF.

The CDR3 DNA follows: TGTGCCAGCAGCTTAGATGGGGGCTACAGCTCCTACAATGAGCAGTTCTTC. Its protein product is CASSLDGGYSSYNEQFF. The rearrangement uses TRBV11-3 and TRBJ2-1; possible D gene TRBD1, 6 bases. The CDR3 covers 17 residues. Deletions cut 0 bases from V and 0 bases from J, with 12 bases between. Germline-derived CDR1 and CDR2 are SGHNT and YENEEA.

This clonotype was counted at least ten times. The rearrangement uses TRBV20-1 and TRBJ2-1; the match to TRBD1 covers 7 bases. This CDR3 has 13 residues. The junction had 5 bases not matched to a gene; V was cut back by 3 bases and J by 6 bases. Germline loops: CDR1 DFQATT, CDR2 SNEGSKA (reference sequence). This chain's CDR3 is CSASLDRVNEQFF. In DNA, the CDR3 is TGCAGTGCTAGCTTAGACAGGGTCAATGAGCAGTTCTTC.

V is TRBV5-6 and J is TRBJ2-1, with D unresolved. Trimming cost V 1 base and J 4 bases, with 9 bases left between them. The germline CDR1 and CDR2 sequences are SGHDT and YYEEEE. This CDR3 region has 14 residues. The CDR3 reads CASSLRDIYNEQFF. CDR3 bases: TGTGCCAGCAGCTTGAGAGACATATACAATGAGCAGTTCTTC. Together with reference TRBV5-6 and TRBJ2-1, the CDR3 gives the full variable domain: DAGVTQSPTHLIKTRGQQVTLRCSPKSGHDTVSWYQQALGQGPQFIFQYYEEEERQRGNFPDRFSGHQFPNYSSELNVNALLLGDSALYLCASSLRDIYNEQFFGPGTRLTVL.

At least ten counts were recorded for this clonotype. The chain is built from TRBV3-1 and TRBJ1-4, with TRBD1 matching over 7 bases. The V gene end was trimmed by 2 bases and the J gene end by 0 bases; junction bases not matched to a gene: 3. CDR1 and CDR2 (germline): LGHDT, YNNKEL (reference sequence). This CDR3 has 16 amino acids. The CDR3 DNA is TGTGCCAGCAGCCAACCCGACAGGGCAACTAATGAAAAACTGTTTTTT. This translates into CASSQPDRATNEKLFF.

The chain carries TRBV10-3 and TRBJ2-2; no clear D. The CDR3 has 12 residues. The germline gives CDR1 ENHRY, CDR2 SYGVKD. V lost 7 bases and J 8 bases, leaving 11 bases between the germline ends. CDR3 sequence: CAIKWGTGELFF. The CDR3 DNA sequence: TGTGCCATCAAATGGGGAACTGGGGAGCTGTTTTTT.

This clonotype was seen repeatedly, ten times or more. The chain couples TRBV20-1 to TRBJ2-3, with TRBD2 as a possible D gene (5 bases). V was pared by 6 bases and J by 1 base, with 14 bases between. The germline gives CDR1 DFQATT, CDR2 SNEGSKA (reference sequence). The CDR3 spans 14 residues. The CDR3 DNA is TGCAGTGCGTGGGGTAGCGAAGGCACAGATACGCAGTATTTT. Protein: CSAWGSEGTDTQYF.

V is TRBV10-3 and J is TRBJ1-6, with D possibly being TRBD1 (6 bases). Looked up from germline, CDR1 is ENHRY and CDR2 is SYGVKD. This CDR3 is 14 amino acids long. Trimming shortened V by 2 bases and J by 7 bases, and 9 bases separated the two germline ends. The CDR3 spells CAISETQGNSPLHF. The CDR3 coding sequence is TGTGCCATCAGTGAGACACAGGGAAATTCACCCCTCCACTTT.

This clonotype was counted only a few times. The chain has TRBV7-6 and TRBJ2-5; D is ambiguous. CDR3 length: 17 amino acids. CDR1 SGHVS and CDR2 FNYEAQ come from the germline V gene. The germline V and J ends were trimmed by 4 bases and 2 bases, with 20 bases remaining between them. The DNA of the CDR3 is TGTGCCAGCAGCTCCCCCCGTGGGTGGGGTAGTCAAGAGACCCAGTACTTC. Translating gives CASSSPRGWGSQETQYF.

This clonotype was seen at least ten times. The rearrangement joins TRBV3-1 to TRBJ1-1; D is perhaps TRBD1 (6 bases). V dropped 1 base and J dropped 4 bases, with 10 bases sitting between them. This CDR3 spans 14 amino acids. CDR1 is LGHDT, CDR2 YNNKEL, per germline (reference sequence). The CDR3 sequence is CASSQAIRGTEAFF. The CDR3 DNA reads as TGTGCCAGCAGCCAAGCGATCAGGGGCACTGAAGCTTTCTTT.

This clonotype came up many times. This chain connects TRBV5-4 to TRBJ2-7; D not resolved. CDR3 length: 14 amino acids. Germline V gene lookup returns CDR1 SGHNT and CDR2 YYREEE (reference sequence). With 4 bases removed from V and 0 bases from J, the gap between germline ends came to 11 bases. The CDR3 bases are TGTGCCAGCAGCGCAGGACCAAACTCCTACGAGCAGTACTTC. Translating gives CASSAGPNSYEQYF.

This clonotype was seen only a few times. This chain joins TRBV7-9 and TRBJ1-5, with D unresolved. Germline CDR1 is SEHNR and CDR2 is FQNEAQ (reference sequence). The CDR3 has 14 amino acids. The V and J ends lost 1 base and 3 bases respectively, with 7 bases between them. CDR3 coding DNA: TGTGCCAGCAGCTTAGGGAGTACCAATCAGCCCCAGCATTTT. Amino acid sequence: CASSLGSTNQPQHF.

This clonotype showed up many times. V gene TRBV11-2 combines with J gene TRBJ2-2; 9 nucleotides match TRBD1. V lost 4 bases to trimming and J lost 6 bases; unmatched junction nucleotides: 12. The germline V gene has CDR1 SGHAT and CDR2 FQNNGV. The CDR3 covers 17 residues. The CDR3: CASSSNWGGQGPGELFF. In DNA form, the CDR3 reads TGTGCCAGCAGCTCCAATTGGGGCGGACAGGGGCCCGGGGAGCTGTTTTTT.

The V and J genes are TRBV27 and TRBJ2-2; D is perhaps TRBD1 (5 bases). Germline V lookup: CDR1 MNHEY, CDR2 SMNVEV (reference sequence). This CDR3 comprises 14 residues. V was cut by 7 bases and J by 4 bases, with 13 bases left in between. CDR3 sequence: CASMGRASTGELFF. Written as DNA, the CDR3 is TGTGCCAGCATGGGCAGGGCTAGCACCGGGGAGCTGTTTTTT.

This clonotype was found a few times. J is TRBJ1-4 and V is TRBV6-1, with D maybe TRBD1 (6 bases). The V gene lost 6 bases and the J gene lost 4 bases, with 15 bases spanning the gap. Germline V gene sequence: CDR1 MNHNS, CDR2 SASEGT. This CDR3 spans 15 amino acids. For the CDR3, the DNA is TGTGCCAGCAGACTCCGGACAGTGAATAATGAAAAACTGTTTTTT. Protein sequence: CASRLRTVNNEKLFF.

This clonotype was seen only a few times. This chain joins TRBV20-1 and TRBJ1-3, with unresolved D. The CDR3 length is 16 residues. Germline values: CDR1 DFQATT, CDR2 SNEGSKA (reference sequence). V shed 0 bases and J shed 0 bases, with 12 bases lying between them. CDR3 sequence reads: CSARDSGSPSGNTIYF. CDR3 sequence (DNA): TGCAGTGCTAGAGATAGCGGCAGCCCCTCTGGAAACACCATATATTTT.